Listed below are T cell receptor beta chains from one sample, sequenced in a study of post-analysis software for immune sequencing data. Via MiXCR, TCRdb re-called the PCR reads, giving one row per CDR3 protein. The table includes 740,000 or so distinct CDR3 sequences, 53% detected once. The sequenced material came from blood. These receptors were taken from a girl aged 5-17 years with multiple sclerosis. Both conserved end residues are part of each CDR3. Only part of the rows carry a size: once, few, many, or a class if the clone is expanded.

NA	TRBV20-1	CSATVGVFPYEQYF
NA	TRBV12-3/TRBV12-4	CASSPGPYGYTF
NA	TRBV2	CASSMGGNQPQHF
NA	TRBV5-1	CASSPREGLSNEQFF
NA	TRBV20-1	CSARLAGVDKNIQYF
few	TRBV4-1	CASSHDISGYNEQFF
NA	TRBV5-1	CASSLAGMGQAYEQYF
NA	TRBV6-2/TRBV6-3	CASSYFSGPYNEQFF
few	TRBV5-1	CASSLDARGRNEQFF
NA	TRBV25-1	CASQDRAEQFF
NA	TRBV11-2	CASSPRQVVDTQYF
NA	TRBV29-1	CSVVSMRDPYEQYF
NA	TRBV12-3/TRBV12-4	CASTTGGVNYGYTF
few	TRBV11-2	CASTPLGRYNEQFF
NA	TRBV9	CASSVNRGGENGEQYF
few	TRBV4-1	CASSKWGLAARLETQYF
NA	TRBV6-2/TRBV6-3	CASSLMTRTGVEQYF
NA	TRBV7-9	CASSRPRQGRDEKLFF
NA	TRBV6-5	CASSLVAGVIYEQFF
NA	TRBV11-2	CASSQFRGGSLAKNIQYF
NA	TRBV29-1	CSVGRGSGSYNGQFF
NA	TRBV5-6	CASSLQHYEQYF
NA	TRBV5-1	CASSLRTGDQETQYF
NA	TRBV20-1	CSASAGLRTDTQYF
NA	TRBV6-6	CASSSRSRDSDNEQFF
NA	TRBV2	CASGGSVGGYTF
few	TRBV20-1	CSARLAGVPRGIQYF
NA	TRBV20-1	CSARLAGGSGEQYF
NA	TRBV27	CASSQGLAGRTDTQYF
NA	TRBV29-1	CSVGALYGYTF
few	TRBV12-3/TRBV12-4	CASSLAGINGYTF
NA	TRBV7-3	CASSLKSHSARETQYF
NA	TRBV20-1	CSARVAGEGEQFF
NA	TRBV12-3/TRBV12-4	CASRVLAGGSYEQYF
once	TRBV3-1	CASSLLAVRQETQYF
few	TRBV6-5	CASSPSGALGDGYTF
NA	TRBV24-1	CATSLGQESSYEQYF
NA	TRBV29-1	CSVVGGFRNTEAFF
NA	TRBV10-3	CAISGRDGPNYGYTF
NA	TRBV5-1	CASSLHFGANVLTF
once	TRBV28	CASSFRGLGANVLTF
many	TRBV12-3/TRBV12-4	CASSRRGRASGRAVEQYF
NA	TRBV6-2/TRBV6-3	CASSYPDTRTSGIIYEQYF
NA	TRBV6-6	CASRTLSSGANVLTF
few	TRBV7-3	CASSFSRAGGPSEQFF
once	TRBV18	CASSPRGQASNQPQHF
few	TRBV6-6	CASSYSGGVQETQYF
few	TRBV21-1	CASRSGQGAREPPSGANVLTF
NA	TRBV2	CASERQRNTEAFF
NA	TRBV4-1	CASSQASSHGYTF
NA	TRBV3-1	CASSQEGRKFNYGYTF
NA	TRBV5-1	CASSAYRDQNTEAFF
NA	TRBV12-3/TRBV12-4	CASSLAGYLYEQYF